This entry concerns a single T cell receptor beta chain. Its target is unknown. These data are taken from a study of cytomegalovirus exposure and HLA in healthy donors. Background on the study: Previous work identified 95 million to 120 million unique TCR beta sequences from roughly 180 million T cells. Study outcomes and limitations: Likely technical artifact: a cluster of highly shared sequence variants. A later analysis linked a missense DCLRE1C variant to TCR beta V- and J-gene trimming.

Amplification used 60 Vbeta primers and 13 Jbeta primers. Repertoires were generated with immunoSEQ multiplex PCR, while TCRdb's copy carries only in-frame clones and drops some. The table records roughly 62,000 clones, about 77% of them present only once. This clonotype was obtained from a woman in her twenties or thirties in good health and CMV-seronegative. Sequencing was performed on PBMCs.

In DNA form, the CDR3 reads TGTGCCAGCAGTCAAGACGTGGGGCCTGGCGGCTACACCTTC. It translates to CASSQDVGPGGYTF. The chain links TRBV7-2 to TRBJ1-2; weak D call: TRBD1 (5 bases). V dropped 6 bases and J dropped 8 bases, with 19 bases sitting between them. Per germline, CDR1 SGHTA and CDR2 FQGNSA. This CDR3 spans 14 amino acids.